The 15 T cell receptor beta chains presented below share a single source sample, sequenced in a study of cytomegalovirus exposure and HLA in healthy donors. PCR amplification relied on 60 Vbeta primers (plus 13 Jbeta primers). Assay: immunoSEQ multiplex PCR; the TCRdb copy retains only in-frame clones and omits some. The sample lists around 76,000 clones; around 70% were seen once. The sample taken for sequencing was PBMCs. The receptors were sampled from a woman aged 40 to 49 in good health and CMV-seropositive.

This chain uses TRBV19 with TRBJ1-4; D gene unclear. The ends were cut back, 1 base at V and 6 bases at J, with 15 bases in the middle. CDR3 length: 16 residues. From germline, CDR1 is LNHDA and CDR2 SQIVND (reference sequence). DNA for the CDR3: TGTGCCAGTAGTATAGCCGGTCTTAATTCGGATGAAAAACTGTTTTTT. This encodes CASSIAGLNSDEKLFF.

The V and J genes are TRBV6-1 and TRBJ1-6, with TRBD1 as a possible D gene (6 bases). Looked up from germline, CDR1 is MNHNS and CDR2 is SASEGT. The length of the CDR3 is 13 residues. The germline V and J ends were trimmed by 8 bases and 5 bases, with 10 bases remaining between them. The CDR3 DNA follows: TGTGCCAGCCAAACAGGGCATAATTCACCCCTCCACTTT. It codes for CASQTGHNSPLHF.

The V gene is TRBV5-6, the J gene TRBJ2-1, with 7 bases that match TRBD2. Unmatched junction bases numbered 9, after V lost 2 bases and J lost 4 bases. The CDR3 has 16 residues. Looked up from germline, CDR1 is SGHDT and CDR2 is YYEEEE. CDR3 loop: CASSFSWEGRYNEQFF. The CDR3 DNA reads TGTGCCAGCAGCTTTTCGTGGGAGGGGAGGTACAATGAGCAGTTCTTC.

The V call is TRBV7-2, the J call TRBJ1-2, with unresolved D. The germline V gene encodes CDR1 SGHTA and CDR2 FQGNSA. V was pared by 5 bases and J by 2 bases, with 21 bases between. The CDR3 loop spans 17 amino acids. CDR3 loop: CASSPGLTSLTNYGYTF. The DNA for the CDR3 is TGTGCCAGCAGCCCAGGATTGACGTCGCTAACGAACTATGGCTACACCTTC.

This chain joins TRBV5-1 and TRBJ2-2; a possible D gene is TRBD2 (6 bases). V lost 0 bases and J lost 6, with 12 bases in between. The V gene's germline CDR1 is SGHRS and CDR2 YFSETQ. The CDR3 runs to 15 residues. In nucleotides, the CDR3 is TGCGCCAGCAGCTTGGCACTAGCCGGTGCCGGGGAGCTGTTTTTT. Translation: CASSLALAGAGELFF. Using reference TRBV5-1 and TRBJ2-2 for the parts outside the CDR3, the full variable domain is KAGVTQTPRYLIKTRGQQVTLSCSPISGHRSVSWYQQTPGQGLQFLFEYFSETQRNKGNFPGRFSGRQFSNSRSEMNVSTLELGDSALYLCASSLALAGAGELFFGEGSRLTVL.

The DNA of the CDR3 is TGTGCCAGCAGTTTGCCTAGCGGTAGCACAGATACGCAGTATTTT. Residues: CASSLPSGSTDTQYF. The rearrangement links TRBV28 to TRBJ2-3; 7 nucleotides line up with TRBD2. The V gene's germline CDR1 is MDHEN and CDR2 SYDVKM. CDR3 size: 15 residues. V was clipped by 3 bases and J by 0 bases; unmatched bases: 3.

This chain joins TRBV6-1 and TRBJ2-3; 7 nucleotides line up with TRBD2. This CDR3 is built from 14 residues. With V trimmed by 2 bases and J by 4 bases, 3 bases remained unmatched. Germline V gene data show CDR1 as MNHNS and CDR2 as SASEGT. CDR3 amino acids: CASSELAGPDTQYF. CDR3 DNA sequence: TGTGCCAGCAGTGAATTAGCGGGTCCAGATACGCAGTATTTT.

V and J are TRBV29-1 and TRBJ2-1; 16 nucleotides align to TRBD2. Unmatched junction bases numbered 3, after V lost 2 bases and J lost 2 bases. This CDR3 has 17 amino acids. Looked up from germline, CDR1 is SQVTM and CDR2 is ANQGSEA. The CDR3 protein is CSVEPGTSGRAYNEQFF. The CDR3 region has the DNA TGCAGCGTTGAACCCGGGACTAGCGGGAGGGCCTACAATGAGCAGTTCTTC.

The rearrangement uses TRBV27 and TRBJ2-5, with D tentatively TRBD1 (6 bases). The CDR3 is 13 amino acids. Trimming cost V 5 bases and J 7 bases, with 14 bases left between them. Germline CDR1 and CDR2: MNHEY and SMNVEV (reference sequence). CDR3 residues: CASSRTGLGTQYF. As DNA, the CDR3 is TGTGCCAGCAGTAGAACAGGGTTGGGGACCCAGTACTTC.

The chain combines TRBV28 with TRBJ1-2; D not certain. Trimming cost V 2 bases and J 0 bases, with 7 bases left between them. CDR1 MDHEN and CDR2 SYDVKM come from the germline V gene. The CDR3 covers 14 residues. The CDR3 spells CASSLGAPNYGYTF. CDR3 in DNA: TGTGCCAGCAGTTTAGGAGCTCCTAACTATGGCTACACCTTC.

The chain uses TRBV30 and TRBJ2-3, with 7 bases matching TRBD1. After removal of 3 bases from V and 2 bases from J, the junction contained 5 bases not matched to a gene. Germline-derived CDR1 and CDR2 are GTSNPN and SVGIG (reference sequence). CDR3 length: 14 residues. The CDR3 loop is CAWRGQFFTDTQYF. The CDR3 nucleotides are TGTGCCTGGAGGGGACAGTTTTTCACAGATACGCAGTATTTT.

The chain is built from TRBV9 and TRBJ2-3; 8 bases align to TRBD2. The CDR3 is 15 residues long. Germline CDR1 and CDR2: SGDLS and YYNGEE. V lost 2 bases to trimming and J lost 0 bases; unmatched junction nucleotides: 2. CDR3 bases: TGTGCCAGCAGCGTTAGCGGGACTAGCACAGATACGCAGTATTTT. It is translated as CASSVSGTSTDTQYF. Combining the CDR3 with reference TRBV9 and TRBJ2-3 gives the whole variable domain DSGVTQTPKHLITATGQRVTLRCSPRSGDLSVYWYQQSLDQGLQFLIQYYNGEERAKGNILERFSAQQFPDLHSELNLSSLELGDSALYFCASSVSGTSTDTQYFGPGTRLTVL.

The chain carries TRBV18 and TRBJ2-2; 9 positions agree with TRBD1. V lost 4 bases, J lost 1 base, and 4 bases stayed unmatched. CDR3 size: 16 residues. Per germline, CDR1 KGHSH and CDR2 LQKENI. In DNA form, the CDR3 reads TGTGCCAGCTCACTAGGGACAGGGAGGAACACCGGGGAGCTGTTTTTT. This translates into CASSLGTGRNTGELFF.

The chain has TRBV28 and TRBJ1-5; D may be TRBD1 (6 bases). The germline V gene encodes CDR1 MDHEN and CDR2 SYDVKM. Trimming took off 4 bases at V and 2 bases at J, with 12 bases between the two ends. The CDR3 contains 15 residues. CDR3 protein: CASSSPTGGNQPQHF. The CDR3 DNA reads TGTGCCAGCAGTTCCCCGACAGGCGGCAATCAGCCCCAGCATTTT.

J is TRBJ2-5 and V is TRBV6-5; 13 bases agree with TRBD2. The CDR3 contains 14 residues. V dropped 6 bases and J dropped 4; count of bases not matched to a gene: 2. CDR1 is MNHEY, CDR2 SVGAGI, per germline. CDR3 residues: CASRRLAGGETQYF. The CDR3 DNA is TGTGCCAGCAGAAGACTAGCGGGAGGAGAGACCCAGTACTTC.